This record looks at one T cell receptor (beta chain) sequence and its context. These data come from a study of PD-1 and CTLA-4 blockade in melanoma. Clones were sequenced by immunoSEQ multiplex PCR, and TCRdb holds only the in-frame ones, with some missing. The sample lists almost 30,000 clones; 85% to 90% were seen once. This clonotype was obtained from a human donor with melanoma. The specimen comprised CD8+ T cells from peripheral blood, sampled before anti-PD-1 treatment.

This CDR3 reads CARKRGLPGELFF. The CDR3 nucleotides are TGTGCCAGGAAGAGGGGGCTGCCCGGGGAGCTGTTTTTT. This sequence joins TRBV6-4 and TRBJ2-2; 7 positions agree with TRBD1. The V gene end was trimmed by 9 bases and the J gene end by 6 bases; junction bases not matched to a gene: 7. Germline values: CDR1 MRHNA, CDR2 SNTAGT. The CDR3 is made up of 13 amino acids.